A selection of T cell receptor beta chains follows, all from one sample in a study of T cells in Graves' hyperthyroidism and ophthalmopathy. TCRdb called the multiplex PCR reads again in MiXCR, with one record for every CDR3 protein. The sample shows fewer than 450,000 distinct CDR3 sequences, 15% to 20% of them seen only once. Sample: blood. The receptors shown here come from a man between 18 and 35 years old with Graves' ophthalmopathy. The CDR3 runs from the conserved cysteine through the conserved F or W. The D gene is left open where the match is weak. Not all rows give a size; the values are once, few, many and, for expanded clones, a class.

abundance,v_gene,j_gene,d_gene,CDR3aa,CDR3nt
many,TRBV28,TRBJ1-2,.,CASSSGPITSNYGYTF,TGTGCCAGCAGCTCCGGACCGATTACCTCTAACTATGGCTACACCTTC
once,TRBV20-1,TRBJ2-1,.,CSAPGDGRSSYNEQFF,TGCAGTGCTCCTGGGGACGGTCGGAGCTCCTACAATGAGCAGTTCTTC
many,TRBV11-2,TRBJ1-1,TRBD1,CASSLVTGGNTEAFF,TGTGCCAGCAGCTTAGTGACAGGGGGCAACACTGAAGCTTTCTTT
many,TRBV20-1,TRBJ2-7,TRBD1,CSGLGQSHYEQYF,TGCAGTGGGCTGGGACAGTCACACTACGAGCAGTACTTC
few,TRBV9,TRBJ1-6,.,CASSVVGKNSPLHF,TGTGCCAGCAGCGTAGTAGGGAAGAATTCACCCCTCCACTTT
.,TRBV19,TRBJ2-3,TRBD1,CASCPGTASTDTQYF,TGTGCCAGCTGTCCAGGGACAGCAAGCACAGATACGCAGTATTTT
many,TRBV12-3/TRBV12-4,TRBJ1-1,.,CASSPTLNTEAFF,TGTGCCAGCAGCCCGACATTGAACACTGAAGCTTTCTTT
many,TRBV20-1,TRBJ2-7,.,CRGGRGSSYEQYF,TGCAGGGGGGGGCGGGGGAGCTCCTACGAGCAGTACTTC
few,TRBV7-8,TRBJ2-5,TRBD1,CASSPSGTGPFETQYF,TGTGCCAGCAGCCCCTCCGGGACAGGGCCGTTCGAGACCCAGTACTTC
.,TRBV9,TRBJ1-1,.,CASSPGESENTEAFF,TGTGCCAGCAGCCCAGGGGAGTCGGAGAACACTGAAGCTTTCTTT
many,TRBV7-2,TRBJ2-2,.,CASSLAYNRNTGELFF,TGTGCCAGCAGCTTAGCGTACAACAGAAACACCGGGGAGCTGTTTTTT
.,TRBV14,TRBJ2-1,.,CASSQRGSSYNEQFF,TGTGCCAGCAGCCAACGGGGCAGCTCCTACAATGAGCAGTTCTTC
many,TRBV12-3/TRBV12-4,TRBJ1-4,TRBD1,CASSLWTGVNEKLFF,TGTGCCAGCAGTTTATGGACAGGGGTTAATGAAAAACTGTTTTTT
many,TRBV3-1,TRBJ2-7,TRBD2,CASSQYASGADRLEQYF,TGTGCCAGCAGCCAATACGCTAGCGGGGCGGACAGACTCGAGCAGTACTTC
many,TRBV20-1,TRBJ1-4,TRBD1,CSASGQGGATNEKLFF,TGCAGTGCTAGCGGACAGGGAGGGGCAACTAATGAAAAACTGTTTTTT
many,TRBV7-3,TRBJ2-1,.,CASSLLRYNEQFF,TGTGCCAGCAGCTTACTGCGATACAATGAGCAGTTCTTC
many,TRBV11-2,TRBJ2-4,TRBD1,CASSPLQGAKNIQYF,TGTGCCAGCAGCCCTCTACAGGGGGCCAAAAACATTCAGTACTTC
.,TRBV5-1,TRBJ2-7,.,CASSLGLEPYEQYF,TGCGCCAGCAGCTTGGGACTGGAGCCCTACGAGCAGTACTTC
many,TRBV20-1,TRBJ1-5,.,CSAPGGQGSNQPQHF,TGCAGTGCCCCGGGGGGGCAGGGTAGCAATCAGCCCCAGCATTTT
.,TRBV5-6,TRBJ1-2,.,CASSSNFNYGYTF,TGTGCCAGCAGCTCCAACTTTAACTATGGCTACACCTTC
many,TRBV6-1,TRBJ2-1,.,CASSPQGGGNEQFF,TGTGCCAGCAGCCCCCAGGGGGGGGGCAATGAGCAGTTCTTC
few,TRBV12-3/TRBV12-4,TRBJ2-7,TRBD1,CASSFSGTGNEQYF,TGTGCCAGCAGTTTTAGTGGGACAGGAAACGAGCAGTACTTC
.,TRBV3-1,TRBJ1-3,.,CASSQVGSVGNTIYF,TGTGCCAGCAGCCAAGTTGGGTCGGTGGGAAACACCATATATTTT
.,TRBV5-1,TRBJ2-1,TRBD2,CASSLILAGGYNEQFF,TGCGCCAGCAGCTTAATACTAGCGGGGGGGTACAATGAGCAGTTCTTC
many,TRBV18,TRBJ2-5,.,CASSPGPETQYF,TGTGCCAGCTCACCCGGGCCGGAGACCCAGTACTTC
.,TRBV10-3,TRBJ2-1,TRBD2,CAISTTSGGANEQFF,TGTGCCATCAGCACGACTAGCGGGGGGGCCAATGAGCAGTTCTTC
.,TRBV6-1,TRBJ2-1,TRBD2,CASSRELGSGGADEQFF,TGTGCCAGCAGTAGAGAGCTGGGGAGCGGGGGGGCTGATGAGCAGTTCTTC
many,TRBV2,TRBJ1-1,.,CASRTKDLLGTEAFF,TGTGCCAGCAGGACAAAGGACCTACTGGGCACTGAAGCTTTCTTT
few,TRBV5-6,TRBJ1-6,.,CASSPGGRGRTNSPLHF,TGTGCCAGCAGCCCGGGAGGGCGGGGACGGACAAATTCACCCCTCCACTTT
few,TRBV28,TRBJ2-1,TRBD2,CASGPSGGSYNEQFF,TGTGCCAGCGGGCCGAGCGGGGGTTCCTACAATGAGCAGTTCTTC
few,TRBV5-5,TRBJ1-2,.,CASSFLEGGYTF,TGTGCCAGCAGTTTTCTTGAGGGAGGCTACACCTTC
few,TRBV6-1,TRBJ2-7,.,CASRLSIYPSYEQYF,TGTGCCAGCAGGCTGAGCATCTACCCCTCCTACGAGCAGTACTTC
.,TRBV7-9,TRBJ2-2,.,CASSHTYTGELFF,TGTGCCAGCAGCCACACCTACACCGGGGAGCTGTTTTTT
.,TRBV4-1,TRBJ1-1,TRBD1,CASSQPWDREAFF,TGCGCCAGCAGCCAACCCTGGGACAGGGAAGCTTTCTTT
many,TRBV5-1,TRBJ2-7,TRBD2,CASSSLTSGVGEQYF,TGCGCCAGCAGCTCTCTTACTAGCGGGGTAGGGGAGCAGTACTTC
many,TRBV20-1,TRBJ2-3,.,CIPGDSTDTQYF,TGCATCCCTGGGGACTCCACAGATACGCAGTATTTT
.,TRBV15,TRBJ1-5,.,CATSRATLNQPQHF,TGTGCCACCAGCAGAGCCACCCTCAATCAGCCCCAGCATTTT
many,TRBV18,TRBJ1-1,TRBD1,CASSPLDRVTEAFF,TGTGCCAGCTCACCCCTGGACAGGGTCACTGAAGCTTTCTTT
.,TRBV20-1,TRBJ2-4,TRBD1,CSAGSTRGQNIQYF,TGCAGTGCTGGAAGTACGAGGGGGCAAAACATTCAGTACTTC
many,TRBV3-1,TRBJ2-7,.,CASSHGGYEQYF,TGTGCCAGCAGCCATGGGGGGTACGAGCAGTACTTC
few,TRBV20-1,TRBJ2-5,.,CSASRGGRETQYF,TGCAGTGCTAGTCGCGGGGGCCGAGAGACCCAGTACTTC
.,TRBV11-3,TRBJ2-1,.,CASSLDGFYNEQFF,TGTGCCAGCAGCTTAGACGGTTTCTACAATGAGCAGTTCTTC
.,TRBV29-1,TRBJ2-1,.,CSVEGETHYNEQFF,TGCAGCGTTGAGGGTGAAACACACTACAATGAGCAGTTCTTC
many,TRBV28,TRBJ1-2,.,CASSQGTVRGYTF,TGTGCCAGCAGTCAGGGGACGGTCCGTGGCTACACCTTC
few,TRBV6-6,TRBJ1-5,.,CASSYGPSSNQPQHF,TGTGCCAGCAGTTACGGTCCCTCGAGCAATCAGCCCCAGCATTTT
.,TRBV2,TRBJ1-5,.,CASSDGGQQPQHF,TGTGCCAGCAGTGACGGGGGTCAGCAGCCCCAGCATTTT
few,TRBV12-3/TRBV12-4,TRBJ2-2,.,CASSLVRANTGELFF,TGTGCCAGCAGTTTGGTCAGGGCGAACACCGGGGAGCTGTTTTTT
few,TRBV18,TRBJ2-1,TRBD2,CASSPRLAGSGEQFF,TGTGCCAGCTCACCACGTCTAGCGGGGAGTGGTGAGCAGTTCTTC
once,TRBV9,TRBJ1-4,TRBD1,CASSAEGTGPEGKLFF,TGTGCCAGCAGCGCCGAGGGGACAGGGCCCGAGGGAAAACTGTTTTTT
.,TRBV11-2,TRBJ2-1,TRBD2,CASSPSGATNNEQFF,TGTGCCAGCAGCCCCAGCGGGGCTACCAACAATGAGCAGTTCTTC
many,TRBV11-2,TRBJ1-1,.,CASSRGDTEAFF,TGTGCCAGCAGCCGGGGGGACACTGAAGCTTTCTTT
many,TRBV10-1,TRBJ2-2,.,CASSEAGWSGELFF,TGCGCCAGCAGTGAGGCAGGGTGGTCCGGGGAGCTGTTTTTT
many,TRBV6-5,TRBJ2-3,.,CASSYTRDQVDTQYF,TGTGCCAGCAGTTACACCCGGGACCAGGTGGATACGCAGTATTTT